This entry is about one T cell receptor (beta chain). The target antigen is unknown. Measured with immunoSEQ multiplex PCR; TCRdb has only the in-frame clones, and not every one. The sample records more than 60,000 clones, 80% to 90% being singletons. The record originates from a study of cytomegalovirus exposure and HLA in healthy donors. Across the study: The 110 or so validation repertoires were produced on the same platform as the roughly 700 repertoires of the first cohort. This was reported in a later analysis. Findings of the study overall: CMV antigen specificity of a few CMV-associated chains was confirmed in vitro. Cytomegalovirus-associated status was assigned to some 160 TCR beta chains.

Separate from the approximately 650-subject first cohort, the approximately 120-subject validation cohort was the one that the donors belonged to. Germline V gene sequence: CDR1 SGHAT, CDR2 FQDESV (reference sequence). The CDR3 sequence is 16 residues long. The junction had 13 bases not matched to a gene; V was cut back by 1 base and J by 11 bases. The chain uses TRBV11-1 and TRBJ2-1; 8 bases are a match to TRBD1. This receptor was identified in a woman between 18 and 29 years old in good health and CMV-seronegative. The source material was PBMCs. The CDR3 coding sequence is TGTGCCAGCAGCTTAGAATTCGTGGACAGGGTGCTAAAGCAGTTCTTC. The encoded protein is CASSLEFVDRVLKQFF.